These 15 T cell receptor beta chains were sequenced from one sample in a study of shared clonotypes between healthy human individuals. The repertoire was sequenced with immunoSEQ multiplex PCR; TCRdb's copy has only in-frame clones and lacks some. The sample includes under 600,000 clones, roughly 97% of them seen just once. The sample comprised naive CD4+ T cells sorted from blood. As for subset: CD45RA+ positively selected. The receptors come from a woman between 25 and 40 years old in good health.

The rearrangement links TRBV28 to TRBJ1-2, with 8 bases that match TRBD1. CDR1 MDHEN and CDR2 SYDVKM come from the germline V gene. Trimming cost V 3 bases and J 3 bases; bases outside gene matches: 3. This CDR3 is built from 14 residues. The CDR3: CASSFMDRDYGYTF. The CDR3 bases are TGTGCCAGCAGTTTCATGGACAGGGACTATGGCTACACCTTC.

This clone has only one observation. For the CDR3, the DNA is TGCAGCGTTGCGGGGGAAAGGACGCTCGGGCCCTACGAGCAGTACTTC. This encodes CSVAGERTLGPYEQYF. The chain couples TRBV29-1 to TRBJ2-7; a possible D gene is TRBD2 (6 bases). Germline values: CDR1 SQVTM, CDR2 ANQGSEA. Between the trimmed V and J ends, which lost 4 bases and 2 bases, there was a span of 21 bases. This CDR3 spans 16 amino acids.

The chain has TRBV10-1 and TRBJ2-7; D is unresolved. The CDR3 spans 13 residues. V lost 2 bases to trimming and J lost 3 bases, with 8 bases between them. CDR1 is WNHNN and CDR2 is SYGVQD in the germline V gene (reference sequence). The CDR3 reads CASSETTLYEQYF. The CDR3 DNA sequence: TGCGCCAGCAGTGAGACTACCCTCTACGAGCAGTACTTC.

The chain has TRBV11-2 and TRBJ2-7; 12 bases are a match to TRBD2. This CDR3 contains 16 residues. Germline V gene data show CDR1 as SGHAT and CDR2 as FQNNGV. The trim removed 2 bases at V and 0 bases at J, leaving 2 bases unmatched. The CDR3 DNA follows: TGTGCCAGCAGCTTAACTAGCGGGGGGAGCTCCTACGAGCAGTACTTC. The encoded protein is CASSLTSGGSSYEQYF. The full variable domain, rest sourced from reference TRBV11-2 and TRBJ2-7, is EAGVAQSPRYKIIEKRQSVAFWCNPISGHATLYWYQQILGQGPKLLIQFQNNGVVDDSQLPKDRFSAERLKGVDSTLKIQPAKLEDSAVYLCASSLTSGGSSYEQYFGPGTRLTVT.

The CDR3 loop is CASSKDPSDYNEQFF. The CDR3 DNA reads TGTGCCAGCAGCAAAGACCCTAGCGACTACAATGAGCAGTTCTTC. This chain joins TRBV11-3 and TRBJ2-1; maybe TRBD2 (6 bases). The length of the CDR3 is 15 residues. Germline assignment: CDR1 SGHNT and CDR2 YENEEA. V shed 5 bases and J shed 3 bases, with 14 bases lying between them.

A single count supports this clone. The chain joins TRBV29-1 to TRBJ2-7; D may be TRBD1 (5 bases). The CDR3 has 14 residues. V dropped 6 bases and J dropped 0 bases, with 15 bases sitting between them. Looked up from germline, CDR1 is SQVTM and CDR2 is ANQGSEA. DNA of the CDR3: TGCAGCGTGGTATCAGGGTTGCACTCCTACGAGCAGTACTTC. It codes for CSVVSGLHSYEQYF.

The genes are TRBV7-7 and TRBJ2-5, with 9 bases lining up with TRBD1. The germline V gene has CDR1 SSHAT and CDR2 FNYEAQ (reference sequence). The CDR3 covers 17 residues. V shed 5 bases, J shed 5 bases, and the junction held 15 bases outside the gene matches. The CDR3 DNA reads as TGTGCCAGCAGCCCGGCCCACAGGGGGCAAGTCTGGGAGACCCAGTACTTC. Protein: CASSPAHRGQVWETQYF.

The V call is TRBV30, the J call TRBJ2-4; D may be TRBD1 (6 bases). CDR1 is GTSNPN and CDR2 is SVGIG in the germline V gene (reference sequence). The V end lost 0 bases, the J end lost 8 bases, and 14 bases lay between the germline ends. The CDR3 loop spans 14 amino acids. The CDR3 bases are TGTGCCTGGAGTGTACCGCACAGGGTGGACATTCAGTACTTC. The encoded protein is CAWSVPHRVDIQYF.

The gene calls are TRBV4-1 and TRBJ2-7; 15 bases align to TRBD2. The CDR3 runs 18 residues. CDR1 is MGHRA, CDR2 YSYEKL, per germline. Trimming took 1 base from V and 2 from J; bases not matched to a gene: 6. The CDR3 bases are TGCGCCAGCAGCCAAGGAGGACTAGCGGGAGGGCCTGCCTACGAGCAGTACTTC. This gives the protein CASSQGGLAGGPAYEQYF.

This sequence joins TRBV5-1 and TRBJ2-5; 11 bases line up with TRBD2. Germline assignment: CDR1 SGHRS and CDR2 YFSETQ. Trimming at V came to 1 base and at J to 14 bases, leaving 10 bases not matched to a gene. This CDR3 is built from 14 residues. CDR3 in amino acids: CASSLSLAGGQAYF. CDR3 DNA sequence: TGCGCCAGCAGCTTGAGCCTAGCGGGAGGCCAGGCTTACTTC.

The rearrangement uses TRBV4-1 and TRBJ2-5, with D unclear. The CDR3 has 15 residues. Germline V lookup: CDR1 MGHRA, CDR2 YSYEKL. V lost 0 bases to trimming and J lost 2 bases, with 10 bases between them. The DNA of the CDR3 is TGCGCCAGCAGCCAAGAGTACTCCAATCAAGAGACCCAGTACTTC. Its translation is CASSQEYSNQETQYF.

The chain carries TRBV6-6 and TRBJ2-7, with TRBD2 matching 8 bases. CDR3 length: 16 amino acids. V lost 6 bases, J lost 6 bases, and 16 bases stayed unmatched. Germline V lookup: CDR1 MNHNY, CDR2 SVGAGI (reference sequence). CDR3 sequence reads: CASSPAGSGIHSEQYF. As DNA, the CDR3 is TGTGCCAGCAGCCCGGCGGGTAGCGGGATACACAGCGAGCAGTACTTC.

This clone is a singleton in its sample. The chain carries TRBV28 and TRBJ2-4, with D uncertain. Germline V gene lookup returns CDR1 MDHEN and CDR2 SYDVKM. V was clipped by 5 bases and J by 0 bases, with 8 bases between them. The CDR3 extends over 14 amino acids. The chain's CDR3 is CASSRLIAKNIQYF. Written as DNA, the CDR3 is TGTGCCAGCAGTAGACTGATAGCCAAAAACATTCAGTACTTC.

The V and J genes are TRBV30 and TRBJ2-3; D might be TRBD2 (7 bases). CDR3 size: 12 residues. The V and J ends lost 6 bases and 4 bases respectively, with 11 bases between them. Germline-derived CDR1 and CDR2 are GTSNPN and SVGIG (reference sequence). As DNA, the CDR3 is TGTGCCTGTGGGGGGGGCGCAGATACGCAGTATTTT. Amino acids: CACGGGADTQYF.

This clone occurred once. The rearrangement joins TRBV10-3 to TRBJ2-5; D is uncertain. Germline CDR1 ENHRY, CDR2 SYGVKD. Trimming removed 2 bases from V and 4 bases from J, with 8 bases in between. This CDR3 has 13 residues. The CDR3 is CAISEIEGETQYF. CDR3 coding DNA: TGTGCCATCAGTGAGATTGAAGGAGAGACCCAGTACTTC.